This entry concerns a single T cell receptor beta chain. This entry comes from a study of immune cell composition in non-small cell lung cancer. Overall study context: Most cases were lung adenocarcinoma or squamous cell carcinoma.

Produced via immunoSEQ multiplex PCR; TCRdb's table is partial and in-frame only. The sample consists of roughly 950 clones, 74% of them appearing once. The trim removed 2 bases at V and 8 bases at J, leaving 11 bases unmatched. The CDR3 spans 16 residues. CDR1 and CDR2 (germline): WSHSY, SAAADI. Normal lung was sampled as far from the tumour as possible, at least 3 cm. Template was genomic DNA from frozen, unsorted single-cell suspensions. Sequencing input: non-adjacent lung tissue. The J gene is TRBJ1-5, the V gene TRBV10-2; 8 bases fit TRBD1. The receptor was derived from a human donor with non-small cell lung cancer. DNA of the CDR3: TGCGCCAGCAGTGAGCAGGGACAGGCGGGGGAGGAGCCCCAGCATTTT. Its protein product is CASSEQGQAGEEPQHF.